A selection of T cell receptor beta chains follows, all from one sample in a study of blood T cells in healthy people across ages. TCRdb called the 5' RACE reads again in MiXCR, with one record for every CDR3 protein. The table lists 550,000 to 750,000 distinct CDR3 sequences, around 21% of them singletons. Sequencing was carried out using blood. The receptors shown here come from a man aged 65-85 years in good health. CDR3s include the opening cysteine and the closing phenylalanine or tryptophan. The D gene is left open where the match is weak. Expanded clones get a size class; other rows say once, few or many, or leave the size out.

.,many,TRBV19,TRBJ2-5,13,CASSARGQETQYF,TGTGCCAGTAGTGCCAGGGGACAAGAGACCCAGTACTTC
.,few,TRBV20-1,TRBJ2-5,14,CSARWDAQQETQYF,TGCAGTGCTAGATGGGACGCACAACAAGAGACCCAGTACTTC
TRBD2,.,TRBV9,TRBJ2-1,16,CASSVLRDYSYNEQFF,TGTGCCAGCAGCGTACTCCGGGACTACTCCTACAATGAGCAGTTCTTC
.,.,TRBV6-1,TRBJ2-4,14,CASSQMDAKNIQYF,TGTGCCAGCAGCCAAATGGACGCCAAAAACATTCAGTACTTC
.,.,TRBV12-3/TRBV12-4,TRBJ2-7,13,CASSFSSAYEQYF,TGTGCCAGCAGTTTTAGCAGCGCCTACGAGCAGTACTTC
.,.,TRBV7-2,TRBJ2-3,13,CASSLEGGITQYF,TGTGCCAGCAGCTTGGAGGGGGGGATTACGCAGTATTTT
TRBD2,few,TRBV28,TRBJ2-7,14,CTSRTSGSSYEQYF,TGTACCAGCAGAACTAGCGGGAGCTCCTACGAGCAGTACTTC
TRBD1,.,TRBV29-1,TRBJ2-7,14,CSVGMDRGKDEQYF,TGCAGCGTTGGAATGGACAGGGGGAAGGACGAGCAGTACTTC
TRBD2,.,TRBV9,TRBJ2-1,15,CASSIASGKYNEQFF,TGTGCCAGCAGCATTGCTAGCGGGAAGTACAATGAGCAGTTCTTC
TRBD2,.,TRBV29-1,TRBJ2-1,12,CSVEKRDYEQFF,TGCAGCGTTGAAAAGCGGGATTACGAGCAGTTCTTC
.,few,TRBV5-1,TRBJ2-6,18,CASSSSVGTSSGANVLTF,TGCGCCAGCAGCTCCTCCGTAGGGACCTCCTCTGGGGCCAACGTCCTGACTTTC
TRBD2,.,TRBV5-1,TRBJ2-2,15,CASSHGTSGTGELFF,TGCGCCAGCAGCCACGGGACTAGCGGGACCGGGGAGCTGTTTTTT
.,few,TRBV12-3/TRBV12-4,TRBJ2-1,12,CASSKRGYEQFF,TGTGCCAGCAGCAAAAGGGGATATGAGCAGTTCTTC
.,.,TRBV15,TRBJ1-2,15,CATSRDRGRYYGYTF,TGTGCCACCAGCAGAGATCGTGGGCGTTACTATGGCTACACCTTC
TRBD2,.,TRBV6-6,TRBJ2-7,16,CASRPPSSGSAYEQYF,TGTGCCAGCCGCCCCCCCTCTAGCGGGTCTGCCTACGAGCAGTACTTC
TRBD2,few,TRBV4-2,TRBJ2-7,18,CASSQAAPMLAGDYEQYF,TGTGCCAGCAGCCAAGCGGCCCCGATGCTAGCGGGCGACTACGAGCAGTACTTC
TRBD1,.,TRBV11-2,TRBJ2-5,13,CANGGQGGETQYF,TGTGCCAATGGGGGACAGGGTGGAGAGACCCAGTACTTC
TRBD2,.,TRBV4-3,TRBJ2-7,14,CASSQGLAGVQQYF,TGCGCCAGCAGCCAAGGACTAGCGGGAGTTCAGCAGTACTTC
.,.,TRBV28,TRBJ2-5,15,CASSFRLAEKETQYF,TGTGCCAGCAGTTTCCGATTAGCGGAAAAAGAGACCCAGTACTTC
.,.,TRBV5-1,TRBJ2-2,14,CASNVRGYTGELFF,TGCGCCAGCAACGTGAGAGGCTACACCGGGGAGCTGTTTTTT
.,.,TRBV20-1,TRBJ2-7,12,CSASGLLYEQYF,TGCAGTGCTAGCGGACTTCTCTACGAGCAGTACTTC
.,few,TRBV3-1,TRBJ2-3,12,CASSQDRFTQYF,TGTGCCAGCAGCCAAGATAGATTTACGCAGTATTTT
.,.,TRBV14,TRBJ1-1,17,CASSQVVGLDTNTEAFF,TGTGCCAGCAGCCAAGTTGTAGGCCTCGACACGAACACTGAAGCTTTCTTT
TRBD2,.,TRBV24-1,TRBJ2-5,18,CATSLAISGLAPQETQYF,TGTGCCACCAGTCTTGCCATCTCGGGACTAGCGCCCCAGGAGACCCAGTACTTC
.,once,TRBV7-8,TRBJ2-7,12,CASSWEQGEQYF,TGTGCCAGCAGCTGGGAGCAGGGCGAGCAGTACTTC
.,.,TRBV2,TRBJ1-1,13,CASISVRDTEAFF,TGTGCCAGCATCAGCGTTCGGGACACTGAAGCTTTCTTT
.,.,TRBV29-1,TRBJ2-7,14,CSVEGPGMRNEQYF,TGCAGCGTCGAAGGACCGGGGATGAGGAACGAGCAGTACTTC
.,.,TRBV24-1,TRBJ2-3,14,CATSDLSVGDTQYF,TGTGCCACCAGTGATTTGTCCGTAGGGGATACGCAGTATTTT
.,many,TRBV20-1,TRBJ2-7,11,CSPKQGDEQYF,TGCAGTCCTAAGCAGGGAGACGAGCAGTACTTC
.,few,TRBV9,TRBJ2-7,14,CASSQGTVAYEQYF,TGTGCCAGCAGCCAGGGGACTGTGGCCTACGAGCAGTACTTC
TRBD2,few,TRBV24-1,TRBJ2-3,13,CATWRECTDTQYF,TGTGCCACCTGGCGGGAGTGCACAGATACGCAGTATTTT
.,.,TRBV29-1,TRBJ1-1,14,CSVEGRGANTEAFF,TGCAGCGTTGAAGGTCGGGGGGCGAACACTGAAGCTTTCTTT
TRBD2,few,TRBV6-1,TRBJ2-5,17,CASSEVLLAGRVETQYF,TGTGCCAGCAGTGAAGTATTGCTAGCGGGAAGGGTGGAGACCCAGTACTTC
TRBD2,.,TRBV20-1,TRBJ2-3,16,CSASGRLAGASDTQYF,TGCAGTGCTAGTGGCAGACTAGCGGGAGCGTCAGATACGCAGTATTTT
.,.,TRBV15,TRBJ2-7,16,CATSREGSQIGYEQYF,TGTGCCACCAGCCGAGAGGGCAGCCAAATTGGGTACGAGCAGTACTTC
.,.,TRBV3-1,TRBJ2-1,16,CASSPLTSTLYNEQFF,TGTGCCAGCAGCCCCCTGACGAGCACCCTCTACAATGAGCAGTTCTTC
.,few,TRBV20-1,TRBJ2-7,12,CSATRSSYEQYF,TGCAGTGCTACTCGTAGCTCCTACGAGCAGTACTTC
TRBD1,.,TRBV29-1,TRBJ2-5,15,CSVEDLARGLETQYF,TGCAGCGTTGAAGATCTAGCCAGGGGGCTTGAGACCCAGTACTTC
TRBD2,few,TRBV27,TRBJ2-7,14,CASRPGLALNEQYF,TGTGCCAGCAGACCGGGACTAGCCTTAAACGAGCAGTACTTC
.,.,TRBV20-1,TRBJ1-2,12,CSATQTGGGYTF,TGCAGTGCTACCCAGACAGGTGGTGGCTACACCTTC
TRBD2,few,TRBV9,TRBJ2-4,15,CASSPLAGGGNIQYF,TGTGCCAGCAGCCCCCTAGCGGGAGGGGGGAACATTCAGTACTTC
.,many,TRBV5-1,TRBJ2-5,12,CASRGLKETQYF,TGCGCCAGCAGGGGACTGAAAGAGACCCAGTACTTC
TRBD2,.,TRBV3-1,TRBJ2-7,17,CASSRQGLAGDSYEQYF,TGTGCCAGCAGCCGGCAGGGACTAGCGGGTGACTCCTACGAGCAGTACTTC
.,few,TRBV6-5,TRBJ2-1,18,CASSYSLPKHAGLHEQFF,TGTGCCAGCAGTTACTCGTTACCCAAACATGCGGGGTTACATGAGCAGTTCTTC
.,.,TRBV5-1,TRBJ1-1,14,CASSRATGNTEAFF,TGCGCCAGCAGCCGGGCGACAGGGAACACTGAAGCTTTCTTT
.,few,TRBV7-3,TRBJ1-1,13,CASSFGRDTEAFF,TGTGCCAGCAGCTTTGGAAGGGACACTGAAGCTTTCTTT
.,few,TRBV11-3,TRBJ2-1,14,CASSPGTSDNEQFF,TGTGCCAGCAGCCCCGGGACTTCCGACAATGAGCAGTTCTTC
.,.,TRBV7-9,TRBJ2-3,13,CASIPGSTDTQYF,TGTGCCAGCATCCCAGGTAGCACAGATACGCAGTATTTT
TRBD1,few,TRBV2,TRBJ2-3,14,CASSYRGRGDTQYF,TGTGCCAGCAGTTATAGGGGGCGCGGAGATACGCAGTATTTT